Each of the 26 T cell receptor beta chains below was sequenced from the same sample in a study of CXCR3-negative and CXCR3-positive naive CD8 T cells. Study findings and constraints: Hydrophobicity was higher for TRB CDR3s found in CXCR3-positive naive cells than in CXCR3-negative naive cells.

The TRB cDNA libraries were prepared by 5' RACE with UMI labels. From the 5' RACE reads, TCRdb lists one entry per CDR3 protein and no DNA. The sample has over 150,000 distinct CDR3 sequences. Their antigen targets remain unknown. What was sequenced was naive CXCR3+ CD8+ T cells from blood. Subset described: CD45RO-CCR7+CD27+CD95- naive CD8+ T cells expressing CXCR3 (TNR3+). These receptors all stem from a human donor in good health. Some clones in this sample may be carry-over from other donors' samples.

V is TRBV6-5 and J is TRBJ2-5. The CDR3 extends over 17 amino acids. CDR1 is MNHEY, CDR2 SVGAGI, per germline. The CDR3 here is CASRSSGSDRVGETQYF.

V gene TRBV30 combines with J gene TRBJ2-7. This CDR3 spans 12 amino acids. The germline CDR1 and CDR2 sequences are GTSNPN and SVGIG (reference sequence). CDR3 sequence reads: CAWIDGSYEQYF.

This chain connects TRBV3-1 to TRBJ2-1; lacking DNA, the TRBD2 call made by TCRdb goes unchecked. The CDR3 is 15 residues long. Germline CDR1 LGHDT, CDR2 YNNKEL (reference sequence). The CDR3: CASSQPLAGSNEQFF.

This chain's CDR3 is CASSYSTGSNEQFF. The chain has TRBV6-5 and TRBJ2-1; with no DNA, the TCRdb D assignment of TRBD2 cannot be verified. The CDR3 has 14 amino acids. Germline V CDR1 and CDR2: MNHEY, SVGAGI.

The rearrangement joins TRBV9 to TRBJ1-1. This CDR3 is built from 13 residues. Germline CDR1 and CDR2: SGDLS and YYNGEE. CDR3 protein: CASAQGLNTEAFF. Full variable domain (outside the CDR3, taken from reference TRBV9 and TRBJ1-1): DSGVTQTPKHLITATGQRVTLRCSPRSGDLSVYWYQQSLDQGLQFLIQYYNGEERAKGNILERFSAQQFPDLHSELNLSSLELGDSALYFCASAQGLNTEAFFGQGTRLTVV.

The J gene is TRBJ2-1, the V gene TRBV24-1; TCRdb's assignment of TRBD1 cannot be checked, as there is no DNA. The V gene's germline CDR1 is KGHDR and CDR2 SFDVKD. CDR3 length: 11 residues. CDR3 region: CATSFGGEQFF.

The J gene is TRBJ2-1, the V gene TRBV7-3; the TCRdb D gene call, TRBD1, has no DNA to confirm it. The CDR3 sequence is 13 residues long. Per the germline V gene, CDR1 is SGHTA and CDR2 is FQGTGA. The CDR3: CASGADSYNEQFF. The entire variable domain, with the rest obtained from reference TRBV7-3 and TRBJ2-1, is as follows: GAGVSQTPSNKVTEKGKYVELRCDPISGHTALYWYRQSLGQGPEFLIYFQGTGAADDSGLPNDRFFAVRPEGSVSTLKIQRTERGDSAVYLCASGADSYNEQFFGPGTRLTVL.

This chain connects TRBV19 to TRBJ1-5; TCRdb calls TRBD1, which cannot be checked without DNA. This CDR3 is 15 amino acids long. Germline assignment: CDR1 LNHDA and CDR2 SQIVND (reference sequence). The CDR3 spells CASSPGAGALQPQHF.

The rearrangement uses TRBV12-3 or TRBV12-4 and TRBJ2-3; as DNA is missing, the TRBD2 call by TCRdb cannot be tested. The CDR3 has 14 residues. The CDR3: CASSPGGPGDTQYF.

The chain employs TRBV3-1 and TRBJ2-7; TCRdb designates TRBD1, a call that cannot be tested without DNA. The CDR3 consists of 15 residues. CDR1 is LGHDT and CDR2 is YNNKEL in the germline V gene (reference sequence). The CDR3 region is CASSPSTGSGHEQYF.

This chain uses TRBV28 with TRBJ2-5; TCRdb picks TRBD1, but there is no DNA to check that call. This CDR3 is 14 amino acids long. CDR1 and CDR2 from the germline V gene are MDHEN and SYDVKM. CDR3 sequence: CASSFRGAQETQYF.

The rearrangement uses TRBV29-1 and TRBJ2-1. The CDR3 totals 11 residues. In germline, CDR1 is SQVTM, CDR2 ANQGSEA. CDR3 sequence: CSAPRNNEQFF.

V gene TRBV7-2 combines with J gene TRBJ2-1; checking the TCRdb D call of TRBD2 is not possible without DNA. The CDR3 totals 17 residues. The V gene's germline CDR1 is SGHTA and CDR2 FQGNSA. The CDR3 is CASSLDGGLPLRNEQFF.

The J gene is TRBJ2-7, the V gene TRBV28; lacking DNA, the TRBD1 call made by TCRdb goes unchecked. The CDR3 runs 17 residues. The germline V gene encodes CDR1 MDHEN and CDR2 SYDVKM. The CDR3 reads CASSLRDLSSGSYEQYF.

The chain uses TRBV28 and TRBJ2-1; the TCRdb call, TRBD2, lacks DNA for checking. The CDR3 is 15 amino acids. Per germline, CDR1 MDHEN and CDR2 SYDVKM. CDR3 in amino acids: CASSSPSGRAYEQFF.

The chain links TRBV29-1 to TRBJ1-1; TCRdb picks TRBD1, but there is no DNA to check that call. CDR1 and CDR2 (germline): SQVTM, ANQGSEA. There are 14 residues in the CDR3. CDR3 protein: CSAIMLTGTGEAFF.

The chain combines TRBV5-1 with TRBJ1-1. Germline V gene lookup returns CDR1 SGHRS and CDR2 YFSETQ. This CDR3 is 15 amino acids long. This CDR3 is CASSFAAISNTEAFF.

This chain links TRBV4-1 with TRBJ2-3; TCRdb calls TRBD2, which cannot be checked without DNA. Germline V gene lookup returns CDR1 MGHRA and CDR2 YSYEKL. This CDR3 has 17 residues. CDR3 region: CASSQDGAGRGTDTQYF.

This chain uses TRBV29-1 with TRBJ2-5; with no DNA, the TCRdb D assignment of TRBD1 cannot be verified. The CDR3 has 18 amino acids. Germline-derived CDR1 and CDR2 are SQVTM and ANQGSEA. Here the CDR3 reads CSVQEGSGGGSSQETQYF.

The rearrangement uses TRBV11-2 and TRBJ1-3; TCRdb's D call, TRBD1, is unchecked because there is no DNA. The length of the CDR3 is 16 residues. Germline V CDR1 and CDR2: SGHAT, FQNNGV. CDR3 loop: CASSFDTRGSGNTIYF.

V and J are TRBV21-1 and TRBJ2-3; there is no DNA to check the TCRdb D call of TRBD1. TRBV21-1 is a documented pseudogene. This CDR3 region has 16 residues. This CDR3 is CASRISGGLTTDTQYF.

The chain has TRBV28 and TRBJ1-6; the D call from TCRdb, TRBD1, cannot be confirmed without DNA. CDR3 size: 16 residues. Germline V lookup: CDR1 MDHEN, CDR2 SYDVKM. CDR3 amino acids: CASIPGGAYYNSPLHF.

The chain is built from TRBV29-1 and TRBJ2-2; TCRdb outputs TRBD1, but without DNA this stays unchecked. The CDR3 loop spans 13 amino acids. The germline gives CDR1 SQVTM, CDR2 ANQGSEA. Here the CDR3 reads CSVLDSSTGELFF.

V gene TRBV5-1 combines with J gene TRBJ1-1. The CDR3 spans 14 residues. Germline V gives CDR1 SGHRS, CDR2 YFSETQ. This chain's CDR3 is CASSWSGGGTEAFF.

The chain links TRBV27 to TRBJ1-5; the D call of TRBD1 rests on TCRdb alone, since no DNA is present to check it. The CDR3 covers 14 residues. Germline values: CDR1 MNHEY, CDR2 SMNVEV (reference sequence). The CDR3 here is CASSLGGKGQPQHF.

CDR3 in amino acids: CSARGLREQYF. The rearrangement uses TRBV20-1 and TRBJ2-7; the TCRdb call, TRBD1, lacks DNA for checking. Germline CDR1 and CDR2: DFQATT and SNEGSKA (reference sequence). The CDR3 covers 11 residues.